Listed below are T cell receptor beta chains from one sample, sequenced in a study of shared clonotypes between healthy human individuals. Assay: immunoSEQ multiplex PCR; the TCRdb copy retains only in-frame clones and omits some. The sample lists about 2.3 million clones; approximately 95% were seen once. Sequencing was done on a sample of naive CD4+ T cells from PBMCs. The source is a man aged 18-30 years in good health. Some clones in this sample may be carry-over from other donors' samples. CDR3s include the opening cysteine and the closing phenylalanine or tryptophan. D genes are given only for firm matches. Only part of the rows carry a size: once, few, many, or a class if the clone is expanded.

j_call: TRBJ1-1; v_call: TRBV10-3; d_call: -; clone_size: few; cdr3_nt: TGTGCCATCAGTGCGACAGGCCGGAACACTGAAGCTTTCTTT; cdr3_aa: CAISATGRNTEAFF
j_call: TRBJ2-5; v_call: TRBV6-1; d_call: -; clone_size: -; cdr3_nt: TGTGCCAGCAGTCCTATGACAGAGACCCAGTACTTC; cdr3_aa: CASSPMTETQYF
j_call: TRBJ1-5; v_call: TRBV19; d_call: -; clone_size: -; cdr3_nt: TGTGCCAGTAGTAAGCAGAATCAGCCCCAGCATTTT; cdr3_aa: CASSKQNQPQHF
j_call: TRBJ1-3; v_call: TRBV7-8; d_call: -; clone_size: -; cdr3_nt: TGTGCCAGCAGCCCCAGTTTCGGAAACACCATATATTTT; cdr3_aa: CASSPSFGNTIYF
j_call: TRBJ2-2; v_call: TRBV11-3; d_call: TRBD1; clone_size: -; cdr3_nt: TGTGCCAGCAGCGCCGGGACAGCCGGGGAGCTGTTTTTT; cdr3_aa: CASSAGTAGELFF
j_call: TRBJ2-4; v_call: TRBV4-3; d_call: -; clone_size: -; cdr3_nt: TGCGCCAGCAGCCCCGGGGCCAAAAACATTCAGTACTTC; cdr3_aa: CASSPGAKNIQYF
j_call: TRBJ2-7; v_call: TRBV7-2; d_call: -; clone_size: -; cdr3_nt: TGTGCCAGCAGCTTAGTCCCTTGGGGGGCCGAGCAGTACTTC; cdr3_aa: CASSLVPWGAEQYF
j_call: TRBJ2-2; v_call: TRBV5-4; d_call: TRBD2; clone_size: -; cdr3_nt: TGTGCCAGCAGCCAGACTAGCGGGAGGGAAGGCGGGGAGCTGTTTTTT; cdr3_aa: CASSQTSGREGGELFF
j_call: TRBJ2-1; v_call: TRBV7-6; d_call: TRBD2; clone_size: -; cdr3_nt: TGTGCCAGCAGCTCGACTAGCGGGATGAGTGAGCAGTTCTTC; cdr3_aa: CASSSTSGMSEQFF
j_call: TRBJ1-3; v_call: TRBV25-1; d_call: TRBD1; clone_size: few; cdr3_nt: TGTGCCAGCAATGGACAGGGCCTCGGAAACACCATATATTTT; cdr3_aa: CASNGQGLGNTIYF
j_call: TRBJ2-1; v_call: TRBV5-1; d_call: TRBD2; clone_size: -; cdr3_nt: TGCGCCAGCAGCCTTGGACTAGCGGGAGGGCCTGATGAGCAGTTCTTC; cdr3_aa: CASSLGLAGGPDEQFF
j_call: TRBJ2-3; v_call: TRBV18; d_call: -; clone_size: -; cdr3_nt: TGTGCCAGCTCTGAAGGGACCTTCCCGGGGTATACGCAGTATTTT; cdr3_aa: CASSEGTFPGYTQYF
j_call: TRBJ2-7; v_call: TRBV10-3; d_call: -; clone_size: -; cdr3_nt: TGTGCCATCAGTGGCGGGGGCACTCCCTACGAGCAGTACTTC; cdr3_aa: CAISGGGTPYEQYF
j_call: TRBJ1-5; v_call: TRBV13; d_call: -; clone_size: once; cdr3_nt: TGTGCCAGCAGCTCCTCCCAGGGATACAATCAGCCCCAGCATTTT; cdr3_aa: CASSSSQGYNQPQHF
j_call: TRBJ2-1; v_call: TRBV4-1; d_call: TRBD2; clone_size: once; cdr3_nt: TGCGCCAGCAGCCCCCGGACTAGCGGGAGCTCCTACAATGAGCAGTTCTTC; cdr3_aa: CASSPRTSGSSYNEQFF
j_call: TRBJ2-1; v_call: TRBV27; d_call: -; clone_size: -; cdr3_nt: TGTGCCAGCAGTGCAACAGGTCCCCGGACTGGTTACCAGTTCTTC; cdr3_aa: CASSATGPRTGYQFF
j_call: TRBJ1-6; v_call: TRBV30; d_call: -; clone_size: -; cdr3_nt: TGTGCCTGGAGTTTAAATAGAATTTTAAAAAGCTCCTATAATTCACCCCTCCACTTT; cdr3_aa: CAWSLNRILKSSYNSPLHF
j_call: TRBJ2-1; v_call: TRBV5-1; d_call: TRBD2; clone_size: -; cdr3_nt: TGCGCCAGCAGCGCCCGGACTAGCGGGAGGAAATACAATGAGCAGTTCTTC; cdr3_aa: CASSARTSGRKYNEQFF
j_call: TRBJ1-1; v_call: TRBV5-1; d_call: TRBD1; clone_size: -; cdr3_nt: TGCGCCAGCAGCTCGACAGGGGAGAACACTGAAGCTTTCTTT; cdr3_aa: CASSSTGENTEAFF
j_call: TRBJ2-1; v_call: TRBV5-1; d_call: -; clone_size: -; cdr3_nt: TGCGCCAGCAGCTACATTAGCGATTCCTACAATGAGCAGTTCTTC; cdr3_aa: CASSYISDSYNEQFF
j_call: TRBJ2-2; v_call: TRBV2; d_call: -; clone_size: -; cdr3_nt: TGTGCCAGCCGAACTGGAAGGAACACCGGGGAGCTGTTTTTT; cdr3_aa: CASRTGRNTGELFF
j_call: TRBJ1-2; v_call: TRBV5-4; d_call: TRBD1; clone_size: -; cdr3_nt: TGTGCCAGCAGCCAAGATCGGGGACAGACTTATGGCTACACCTTC; cdr3_aa: CASSQDRGQTYGYTF
j_call: TRBJ2-3; v_call: TRBV27; d_call: -; clone_size: -; cdr3_nt: TGTGCCAGCAGTTTATCAGGGAGTAGCACAGATACGCAGTATTTT; cdr3_aa: CASSLSGSSTDTQYF
j_call: TRBJ1-1; v_call: TRBV18; d_call: TRBD1; clone_size: -; cdr3_nt: TGTGCCAGCTCACCACTTGACAGGGGGCCGAACACTGAAGCTTTCTTT; cdr3_aa: CASSPLDRGPNTEAFF
j_call: TRBJ1-4; v_call: TRBV4-2; d_call: -; clone_size: once; cdr3_nt: TGTGCCAGCAGCCTGGGACAAACTGCAACTAATGAAAAACTGTTTTTT; cdr3_aa: CASSLGQTATNEKLFF
j_call: TRBJ2-3; v_call: TRBV18; d_call: -; clone_size: -; cdr3_nt: TGTGCCAGCTCACCACCGGGGGGAGGACAAGATACGCAGTATTTT; cdr3_aa: CASSPPGGGQDTQYF
j_call: TRBJ2-4; v_call: TRBV15; d_call: -; clone_size: -; cdr3_nt: TGTGCCACCAGTACGGGACCGATAGCCAAAAACATTCAGTACTTC; cdr3_aa: CATSTGPIAKNIQYF
j_call: TRBJ1-5; v_call: TRBV5-1; d_call: -; clone_size: -; cdr3_nt: TGCGCCAGCAGCACCATGGGGGGGAATCAGCCCCAGCATTTT; cdr3_aa: CASSTMGGNQPQHF
j_call: TRBJ2-1; v_call: TRBV7-9; d_call: TRBD2; clone_size: -; cdr3_nt: TGTGCCAGCAGCCCCCAAGCTAGCGGGAGGTACAATGAGCAGTTCTTC; cdr3_aa: CASSPQASGRYNEQFF
j_call: TRBJ2-2; v_call: TRBV6-5; d_call: TRBD2; clone_size: -; cdr3_nt: TGTGCCAGCATGACTAGCGGGAGTGCCGGGGAGCTGTTTTTT; cdr3_aa: CASMTSGSAGELFF
j_call: TRBJ1-2; v_call: TRBV7-8; d_call: TRBD1; clone_size: -; cdr3_nt: TGTGCCAGCAGCTTATTCTCGGGACAGGGGTCCTATGGCTACACCTTC; cdr3_aa: CASSLFSGQGSYGYTF
j_call: TRBJ2-7; v_call: TRBV11-2; d_call: -; clone_size: -; cdr3_nt: TGTGCCAGCAGCTTAGCGGAGGGCTACGAGCAGTACTTC; cdr3_aa: CASSLAEGYEQYF
j_call: TRBJ2-7; v_call: TRBV7-6; d_call: -; clone_size: -; cdr3_nt: TGTGCCAGCAGCTTAGAACCGGGGGGCCCCATCTACGAGCAGTACTTC; cdr3_aa: CASSLEPGGPIYEQYF
j_call: TRBJ2-5; v_call: TRBV30; d_call: -; clone_size: -; cdr3_nt: TGTGCCTGGAGTCCCCAGCAAGAGACCCAGTACTTC; cdr3_aa: CAWSPQQETQYF
j_call: TRBJ1-1; v_call: TRBV7-2; d_call: -; clone_size: once; cdr3_nt: TGTGCCAGCAGCTTATTTCAGGGGCAGACTGAAGCTTTCTTT; cdr3_aa: CASSLFQGQTEAFF
j_call: TRBJ2-7; v_call: TRBV7-9; d_call: TRBD1; clone_size: -; cdr3_nt: TGTGCCAGCAGCTGGGGACAGGGGGCCCTTCAGTACTTC; cdr3_aa: CASSWGQGALQYF
j_call: TRBJ1-2; v_call: TRBV7-2; d_call: -; clone_size: -; cdr3_nt: TGTGCCAGCAGCCGGGCCAGGGAGAATAACTATGGCTACACCTTC; cdr3_aa: CASSRARENNYGYTF
j_call: TRBJ2-5; v_call: TRBV7-8; d_call: TRBD2; clone_size: -; cdr3_nt: TGTGCCAGCAGCTTAGTCACTAGCGGGGGTGAGACCCAGTACTTC; cdr3_aa: CASSLVTSGGETQYF
j_call: TRBJ1-1; v_call: TRBV5-1; d_call: -; clone_size: few; cdr3_nt: TGCGCCAGCAGCGAACAGGGCGTGAACACTGAAGCTTTCTTT; cdr3_aa: CASSEQGVNTEAFF
j_call: TRBJ2-1; v_call: TRBV10-3; d_call: TRBD2; clone_size: -; cdr3_nt: TGTGCCATCAGTGAAGGGACTAGGAATCGAGGCCATGAGCAGTTCTTC; cdr3_aa: CAISEGTRNRGHEQFF
j_call: TRBJ2-2; v_call: TRBV5-1; d_call: -; clone_size: -; cdr3_nt: TGCGCCAGCAGCTTCGGGGTAGGGGACACCGGGGAGCTGTTTTTT; cdr3_aa: CASSFGVGDTGELFF
j_call: TRBJ2-1; v_call: TRBV7-2; d_call: -; clone_size: -; cdr3_nt: TGTGCCAGCAGTCCTGGGCGGGACGCGGGATACAATGAGCAGTTCTTC; cdr3_aa: CASSPGRDAGYNEQFF
j_call: TRBJ1-2; v_call: TRBV4-1; d_call: TRBD1; clone_size: -; cdr3_nt: TGCGCCAGCAGCCTCGGGACAGGGGGCGCTGAGGGCTACACCTTC; cdr3_aa: CASSLGTGGAEGYTF
j_call: TRBJ1-5; v_call: TRBV9; d_call: -; clone_size: -; cdr3_nt: TGTGCCAGCAGCGTAGGGGGCTGGGGCAATCAGCCCCAGCATTTT; cdr3_aa: CASSVGGWGNQPQHF
j_call: TRBJ2-7; v_call: TRBV5-4; d_call: TRBD2; clone_size: -; cdr3_nt: TGTGCCAGCGCTACCTCTAGCGGGAGGAGGGGCGAGCAGTACTTC; cdr3_aa: CASATSSGRRGEQYF
j_call: TRBJ2-7; v_call: TRBV6-6; d_call: -; clone_size: -; cdr3_nt: TGTGCCAGCAGTTACAGGGGGGACTACGAGCAGTACTTC; cdr3_aa: CASSYRGDYEQYF
j_call: TRBJ2-3; v_call: TRBV10-3; d_call: TRBD2; clone_size: -; cdr3_nt: TGTGCCATCAGTGACCGCGGGAGTAATACAGATACGCAGTATTTT; cdr3_aa: CAISDRGSNTDTQYF
j_call: TRBJ2-7; v_call: TRBV7-2; d_call: -; clone_size: -; cdr3_nt: TGTGCCAGCAGCTTAGTATTTGGGCAGGGAGGCGAGCAGTACTTC; cdr3_aa: CASSLVFGQGGEQYF
j_call: TRBJ1-5; v_call: TRBV28; d_call: -; clone_size: -; cdr3_nt: TGTGCCAGCAGTTTATATAGTCGGGCCAATCAGCCCCAGCATTTT; cdr3_aa: CASSLYSRANQPQHF
j_call: TRBJ2-5; v_call: TRBV7-2; d_call: -; clone_size: -; cdr3_nt: TGTGCCAGCAGCTTATCCGGTCAAGAGACCCAGTACTTC; cdr3_aa: CASSLSGQETQYF
j_call: TRBJ2-3; v_call: TRBV7-3; d_call: -; clone_size: -; cdr3_nt: TGTGCCAGCAGCTCAGGGGTTCTAGATACGCAGTATTTT; cdr3_aa: CASSSGVLDTQYF